The 14 T cell receptor beta chains presented below share a single source sample, sequenced in a study of blood T cell repertoires in COVID-19. TCRdb keeps only in-frame clones here, not all; method: immunoSEQ multiplex PCR. Here the sample spans around 150,000 clones, approximately 80% being singletons. Input material: peripheral blood. These receptors all stem from a woman in her forties with COVID-19, enrolled during active disease.

The chain employs TRBV7-6 and TRBJ2-1; 7 bases match TRBD2. The CDR3 length is 16 residues. Germline loops: CDR1 SGHVS, CDR2 FNYEAQ. The trim removed 1 base at V and 4 bases at J, leaving 7 bases unmatched. This chain's CDR3 is CASSLGTPGGYNEQFF. The CDR3 DNA reads as TGTGCCAGCAGCTTAGGTACCCCGGGGGGTTACAATGAGCAGTTCTTC. Based on the CDR3 plus reference TRBV7-6 and TRBJ2-1, the full variable domain is GAGVSQSPRYKVTKRGQDVALRCDPISGHVSLYWYRQALGQGPEFLTYFNYEAQQDKSGLPNDRFSAERPEGSISTLTIQRTEQRDSAMYRCASSLGTPGGYNEQFFGPGTRLTVL.

The chain combines TRBV6-6 with TRBJ2-1; possible D gene TRBD2, 6 bases. Germline CDR1 MNHNY, CDR2 SVGAGI (reference sequence). Between the trimmed V and J ends, which lost 4 bases and 4 bases, there was a span of 14 bases. This CDR3 contains 15 residues. The CDR3 loop is CASSFQRGDYNEQFF. CDR3 nucleotide sequence: TGTGCCAGCAGTTTCCAGCGCGGGGATTACAATGAGCAGTTCTTC.

This chain links TRBV10-3 with TRBJ2-7; weak D call: TRBD1 (6 bases). CDR1 is ENHRY and CDR2 is SYGVKD in the germline V gene. The CDR3 extends over 12 amino acids. V was cut by 10 bases and J by 0 bases, with 10 bases left in between. Here the CDR3 DNA reads TGTGCCACCCAGGGGAACTCCTACGAGCAGTACTTC. Amino acids: CATQGNSYEQYF.

DNA for the CDR3: TGCGCCAGCAGCCAGTCCCCGGGGGGGGATACGCAGTATTTT. Translated, it gives CASSQSPGGDTQYF. The chain recombines TRBV4-1 with TRBJ2-3; 8 bases agree with TRBD2. The CDR3 has 14 amino acids. CDR1 and CDR2 (germline): MGHRA, YSYEKL. J lost 6 bases, V lost 3 bases, and 5 bases had no gene match.

This chain connects TRBV5-6 to TRBJ1-2; possible D gene TRBD1, 6 bases. Germline lookup yields CDR1 SGHDT and CDR2 YYEEEE. CDR3 length equals 15 residues. V lost 3 bases and J 1 base, leaving 13 bases between the germline ends. CDR3 loop: CASSSQGWNNYGYTF. DNA for the CDR3: TGTGCCAGCAGCTCACAGGGTTGGAATAACTATGGCTACACCTTC.

The genes are TRBV30 and TRBJ1-3; 7 nucleotides align to TRBD1. The CDR3 covers 15 residues. The ends lost 3 bases at V and 0 bases at J; junction bases unmatched: 5. The germline V gene has CDR1 GTSNPN and CDR2 SVGIG (reference sequence). The DNA of the CDR3 is TGTGCCTGGAGGGGACAGCTCTCCTCTGGAAACACCATATATTTT. This sequence encodes CAWRGQLSSGNTIYF.

The gene calls are TRBV5-6 and TRBJ2-2; TRBD2 matches 9 bases. The CDR3 is 15 amino acids. From germline, CDR1 is SGHDT and CDR2 YYEEEE. V lost 3 bases, J lost 2 bases, and 2 bases stayed unmatched. The CDR3 bases are TGTGCCAGCAGCTCTCTAGCGGGAAACACCGGGGAGCTGTTTTTT. The encoded protein is CASSSLAGNTGELFF.

This clone was recorded once. The V gene is TRBV27, the J gene TRBJ2-7; 9 bases fit TRBD2. CDR1 is MNHEY, CDR2 SMNVEV, per germline (reference sequence). J lost 10 bases, V lost 8 bases, and 18 bases had no gene match. The CDR3 totals 15 residues. The CDR3 sequence: CASSRAVVGSGSQYF. CDR3 DNA sequence: TGTGCCAGCTCTAGGGCAGTAGTAGGTAGCGGGAGTCAGTACTTC.

The chain links TRBV5-4 to TRBJ2-2; 9 nucleotides agree with TRBD2. Germline loops: CDR1 SGHNT, CDR2 YYREEE (reference sequence). The CDR3 length is 14 residues. J lost 9 bases, V lost 3 bases, and 6 bases had no gene match. The CDR3 sequence is CASSWTSESRELFF. Here the CDR3 DNA reads TGTGCCAGCAGCTGGACTAGCGAAAGCAGGGAGCTGTTTTTT.

The chain is built from TRBV6-5 and TRBJ1-2; no clear D gene. Deletions cut 7 bases from V and 5 bases from J, with 11 bases between. CDR3 length: 12 residues. Germline V CDR1 and CDR2: MNHEY, SVGAGI. Here the CDR3 DNA reads TGTGCCAGCAAGGCAGGAAAATATGGCTACACCTTC. This translates into CASKAGKYGYTF.

The rearrangement uses TRBV3-1 (or the pseudogene TRBV3-2) and TRBJ1-4; D is possibly TRBD1 (5 bases). CDR3 length: 15 residues. From germline, CDR1 is LGHDT and CDR2 YNNKEL (reference sequence). V lost 7 bases to trimming and J lost 0 bases, with 12 bases between them. The CDR3 loop is CASKMGLSTNEKLFF. The CDR3 DNA reads as TGTGCCAGCAAGATGGGGCTATCAACTAATGAAAAACTGTTTTTT.

V usage is TRBV2 and J usage is TRBJ2-1; TRBD2 matches at 9 bases. Germline V gives CDR1 SNHLY, CDR2 FYNNEI. The CDR3 totals 16 residues. V shed 2 bases, J shed 8 bases, and the junction held 10 bases outside the gene matches. The CDR3 spells CASSESGAGGGDEQFF. The CDR3 DNA is TGTGCCAGCAGTGAAAGCGGAGCGGGGGGTGGCGATGAGCAGTTCTTC.

The chain links TRBV19 to TRBJ1-2, with D possibly being TRBD1 (5 bases). The CDR3 length is 12 residues. The V gene's germline CDR1 is LNHDA and CDR2 SQIVND (reference sequence). Trimming took off 5 bases at V and 8 bases at J, with 12 bases between the two ends. CDR3 nucleotide sequence: TGTGCCAGTAGTTGGTCGGGGGTCGGCTACACCTTC. Its translation: CASSWSGVGYTF. Full variable domain (missing parts from reference TRBV19 and TRBJ1-2): DGGITQSPKYLFRKEGQNVTLSCEQNLNHDAMYWYRQDPGQGLRLIYYSQIVNDFQKGDIAEGYSVSREKKESFPLTVTSAQKNPTAFYLCASSWSGVGYTFGSGTRLTVV.

The chain couples TRBV7-9 to TRBJ1-1, with TRBD1 as a possible D gene (5 bases). The CDR3 loop spans 17 amino acids. The germline V gene has CDR1 SEHNR and CDR2 FQNEAQ (reference sequence). V lost 0 bases, J lost 4 bases, and 18 bases lay in between. The CDR3 spells CASSLAGSFGRGTEAFF. CDR3 DNA sequence: TGTGCCAGCAGCTTAGCGGGAAGTTTTGGGAGGGGCACTGAAGCTTTCTTT.